This T cell receptor beta chain was obtained from a study of shared clonotypes between healthy human individuals. Study-level findings and limits: Memory subsets generally showed smaller estimated richness than naive subsets did.

On this clone: Its specificity is not known. Possible read error: a much larger clone is one base away.

Per the original methods: ImmunoSEQ output lacked quality scores and full-length reads, limiting matched filtering. Measured with immunoSEQ multiplex PCR; TCRdb has only the in-frame clones, and not every one. The V and J calls and clone size come from that table; D and trimming were worked out from the DNA. The profile shows 800,000 to 1,200,000 clones, 75% to 85% of them singletons. Germline CDR1 SEHNR, CDR2 FQNEAQ (reference sequence). Trimming removed 1 base at V and 2 bases at J, with 7 bases between. The CDR3 is 14 residues long. The genes are TRBV7-9 and TRBJ2-3; D may be TRBD1 or TRBD2 (6 bases each). Specimen: memory CD4+ T cells from PBMCs. Regarding subset: CD45RA-negative fraction. This sequence was found in a man aged 18 to 29 in good health. Some clones in this sample may be carry-over from other donors' samples. The CDR3 bases are TGTGCCAGCAGCTTAGGGGGGGCCACAGATACGCAGTATTTT. Translated, it gives CASSLGGATDTQYF.